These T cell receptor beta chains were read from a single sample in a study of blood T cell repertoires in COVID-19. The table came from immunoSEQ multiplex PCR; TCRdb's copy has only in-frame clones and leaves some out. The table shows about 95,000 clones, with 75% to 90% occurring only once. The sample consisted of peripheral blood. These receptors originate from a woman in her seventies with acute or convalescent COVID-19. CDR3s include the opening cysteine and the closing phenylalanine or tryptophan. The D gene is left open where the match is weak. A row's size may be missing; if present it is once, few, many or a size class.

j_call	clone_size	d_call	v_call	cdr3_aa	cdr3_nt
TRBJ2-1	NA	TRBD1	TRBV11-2	CASSFMTGNEQFF	TGTGCCAGCAGCTTCATGACAGGGAATGAGCAGTTCTTC
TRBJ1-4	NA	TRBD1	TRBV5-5	CASLKGQGQGTNEKLFF	TGTGCCAGCCTCAAAGGACAGGGACAGGGGACTAATGAAAAACTGTTTTTT
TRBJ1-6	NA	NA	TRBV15	CATSVSPGTKSSYNSPLHF	TGTGCCACCAGCGTGTCCCCGGGGACAAAGAGCTCCTATAATTCACCCCTCCACTTT
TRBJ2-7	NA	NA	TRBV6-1	CASSDPGLRTEQYF	TGTGCCAGCAGTGACCCGGGACTGCGGACCGAGCAGTACTTC
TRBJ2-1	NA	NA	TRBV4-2	CASSQEGRGGDEQFF	TGTGCCAGCAGCCAAGAGGGGCGGGGAGGCGATGAGCAGTTCTTC
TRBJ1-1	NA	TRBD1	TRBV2	CASSRDRATEAFF	TGTGCCAGCAGCCGAGACAGGGCTACTGAAGCTTTCTTT
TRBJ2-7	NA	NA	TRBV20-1	CSASRGYEQYF	TGCAGTGCTAGTCGCGGATACGAGCAGTACTTC
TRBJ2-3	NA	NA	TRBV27	CASSSSEYTDTQYF	TGTGCCAGCAGTTCGAGCGAGTACACAGATACGCAGTATTTT
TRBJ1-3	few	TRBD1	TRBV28	CASRRTGAGNTIYF	TGTGCCAGCAGGAGGACAGGCGCTGGAAACACCATATATTTT
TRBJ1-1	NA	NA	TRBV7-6	CASSSGGEGYTEAFF	TGTGCCAGCAGCTCTGGGGGGGAAGGGTACACTGAAGCTTTCTTT
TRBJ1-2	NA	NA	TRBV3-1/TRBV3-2	CASSQAPGNYGYTF	TGTGCCAGCAGCCAAGCCCCAGGGAACTATGGCTACACCTTC
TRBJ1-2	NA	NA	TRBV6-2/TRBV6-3	CASSYITGRNYGYTF	TGTGCCAGCAGTTACATCACAGGGCGGAACTATGGCTACACCTTC
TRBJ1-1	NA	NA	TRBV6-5	CASSSLVENTEAFF	TGTGCCAGCAGTTCCCTAGTAGAAAACACTGAAGCTTTCTTT
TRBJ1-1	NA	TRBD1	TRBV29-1	CSGRDRGTEAFF	TGCAGCGGTAGGGACAGGGGGACTGAAGCTTTCTTT
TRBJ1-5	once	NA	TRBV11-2	CASSLVGSNQPQHF	TGTGCCAGCAGCTTAGTCGGTAGCAATCAGCCCCAGCATTTT
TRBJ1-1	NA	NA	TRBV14	CASSQGVGPEAFF	TGTGCCAGCAGCCAAGGTGTTGGCCCTGAAGCTTTCTTT
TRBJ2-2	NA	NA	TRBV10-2	CASSLTVTNTGELFF	TGCGCCAGCAGTTTGACAGTTACGAACACCGGGGAGCTGTTTTTT
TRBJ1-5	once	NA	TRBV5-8	CASSPNQPQHF	TGTGCCAGCAGCCCTAATCAGCCCCAGCATTTT
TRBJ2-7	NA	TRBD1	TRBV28	CASSETGSTYEQYF	TGTGCCAGCAGTGAGACAGGGTCCACCTACGAGCAGTACTTC
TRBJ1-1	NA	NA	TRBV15	CATSRQENTEAFF	TGTGCCACCAGCAGACAGGAGAACACTGAAGCTTTCTTT
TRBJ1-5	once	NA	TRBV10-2	CASSRDLYQPQHF	TGCGCCAGCAGTCGGGACTTATATCAGCCCCAGCATTTT
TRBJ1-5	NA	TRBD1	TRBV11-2	CASSLAAGTGFNQPQHF	TGTGCCAGCAGCTTAGCCGCCGGGACAGGATTCAATCAGCCCCAGCATTTT
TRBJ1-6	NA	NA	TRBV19	CASSAEGANSPLHF	TGTGCCAGTAGTGCCGAAGGGGCCAATTCACCCCTCCACTTT